The 17 T cell receptor beta chains below come from one sample, sequenced in a study of blood T cells in healthy people across ages. Together with a sample-barcoded 5' primer, a J-beta primer mix was included in a second PCR lasting roughly 6 to 12 cycles. One entry per CDR3 protein, called by TCRdb with MiXCR from the 5' RACE reads. The sample has some 800,000 distinct CDR3 sequences, around 43% seen once. The material sequenced was blood. The receptors shown here come from a man between 60 and 75 years old in good health.

This clonotype was recorded at least ten times. The junction shows a germline mismatch at one end, possibly a read error. This chain uses TRBV7-9 with TRBJ1-6; D is uncertain. CDR3 length: 14 residues. Germline V lookup: CDR1 SEHNR, CDR2 FQNEAQ (reference sequence). The CDR3 region has the DNA TGCGCCAGCAGCTTGGACTCCTATAATTCACCCCTCCACTTT. This encodes CASSLDSYNSPLHF.

The J gene is TRBJ2-2, the V gene TRBV3-1, with 7 bases matching TRBD2. V shed 4 bases, J shed 0 bases, and the junction held 5 bases outside the gene matches. Germline V gene sequence: CDR1 LGHDT, CDR2 YNNKEL (reference sequence). The CDR3 is made up of 16 amino acids. The CDR3 sequence is CASSLRGGTNTGELFF. The CDR3 DNA reads TGTGCCAGCAGCCTTCGCGGGGGAACGAACACCGGGGAGCTGTTTTTT.

This clonotype was seen a handful of times. The V and J genes are TRBV11-1 and TRBJ2-7; 8 bases are shared with TRBD1. V was pared by 0 bases and J by 3 bases, with 4 bases of the junction left unmatched. The CDR3 covers 15 residues. Germline CDR1 reads SGHAT; CDR2 reads FQDESV (reference sequence). The CDR3 protein is CASSLAGDRIYEQYF. CDR3 in DNA: TGTGCCAGCAGCTTAGCAGGGGACAGGATCTACGAGCAGTACTTC.

The chain couples TRBV20-1 to TRBJ2-1; 9 bases align to TRBD2. V trimming: 4 bases; J trimming: 7 bases; junction bases outside the gene matches: 17. CDR1 and CDR2 from the germline V gene are DFQATT and SNEGSKA (reference sequence). The CDR3 consists of 17 residues. CDR3 in amino acids: CSAIPLRGRGGLNEQFF. In DNA, the CDR3 is TGCAGTGCTATTCCCTTGCGGGGGCGGGGGGGCCTGAATGAGCAGTTCTTC.

This clonotype was observed many times. The chain is built from TRBV10-3 and TRBJ2-5; TRBD1 is a possible D gene (6 bases). The V gene lost 3 bases and the J gene lost 4 bases, with 6 bases spanning the gap. This CDR3 region has 12 residues. Germline CDR1 reads ENHRY; CDR2 reads SYGVKD. CDR3 residues: CAISEGGETQYF. In nucleotides, the CDR3 is TGTGCCATCAGTGAAGGGGGAGAGACCCAGTACTTC.

This clonotype was seen a few times. The V and J genes are TRBV15 and TRBJ2-7, with a possible D match to TRBD1 (7 bases). The CDR3 extends over 15 amino acids. Germline CDR1 LNHNV, CDR2 YYDKDF (reference sequence). The V gene lost 3 bases and the J gene lost 2 bases, with 14 bases spanning the gap. The CDR3 nucleotides read TGTGCCACCAGCAGGTCCAGGGGGGTACCCTACGAGCAGTACTTC. Amino acids: CATSRSRGVPYEQYF.

J is TRBJ2-7 and V is TRBV3-1, with TRBD2 matching 11 bases. Looked up from germline, CDR1 is LGHDT and CDR2 is YNNKEL (reference sequence). The junction had 6 bases not matched to a gene; V was cut back by 4 bases and J by 10 bases. The CDR3 length is 13 residues. The CDR3 spells CASSLATSGAQYF. CDR3 bases: TGTGCCAGCAGCCTCGCGACTAGCGGGGCACAGTACTTC.

This clonotype was picked up a small number of times. The chain recombines TRBV27 with TRBJ2-7; tentatively, D is TRBD1 (5 bases). V was clipped by 1 base and J by 4 bases, with 8 bases between them. Germline CDR1 reads MNHEY; CDR2 reads SMNVEV (reference sequence). This CDR3 has 13 amino acids. The CDR3 is CASSLYRQYEQYF. The CDR3 DNA reads as TGTGCCAGCAGTTTATATCGACAGTACGAGCAGTACTTC.

The chain combines TRBV10-3 with TRBJ2-3, with D perhaps TRBD2 (6 bases). Germline CDR1 and CDR2: ENHRY and SYGVKD. This CDR3 comprises 12 residues. The germline V and J ends were trimmed by 2 bases and 14 bases, with 14 bases remaining between them. The CDR3 loop is CAISEAPGLRYF. CDR3 DNA sequence: TGTGCCATCAGTGAGGCACCGGGACTCAGGTATTTT.

This clonotype showed up just once. This rearrangement joins TRBV6-5 to TRBJ1-5; TRBD1 is a possible D gene (6 bases). With 4 bases removed from V and 2 bases from J, the gap between germline ends came to 12 bases. Looked up from germline, CDR1 is MNHEY and CDR2 is SVGAGI. The CDR3 runs to 15 residues. The CDR3 is CASSSRGWGNQPQHF. The CDR3, as DNA: TGTGCCAGCAGTTCCAGGGGATGGGGCAATCAGCCCCAGCATTTT.

Many counts were recorded for this clonotype. This chain joins TRBV20-1 and TRBJ2-5; D possibly corresponds to TRBD1 (6 bases). V lost 0 bases and J lost 5, with 10 bases in between. The CDR3 spans 13 residues. Germline CDR1 DFQATT, CDR2 SNEGSKA (reference sequence). CDR3 sequence reads: CSAREGQRETQYF. CDR3 nucleotides: TGCAGTGCTAGAGAAGGACAGAGGGAGACCCAGTACTTC.

The chain recombines TRBV20-1 with TRBJ2-7; 14 nucleotides align to TRBD2. Gene TRBJ2-5 matches the end of the DNA better, so the J call may be wrong. The CDR3 extends over 20 amino acids. Germline CDR1 and CDR2: DFQATT and SNEGSKA (reference sequence). The DNA for the CDR3 is TGCAGTGCCCCACTAGATCCCGGGACTAGCGGGGGTCCCTTCCGGGAGACCCAGTACTTC. This encodes CSAPLDPGTSGGPFRETQYF.

There are a few counts of this clonotype. The V gene is TRBV20-1, the J gene TRBJ2-3; D is unresolved. This CDR3 contains 11 residues. V lost 4 bases and J lost 5, with 7 bases in between. Germline-derived CDR1 and CDR2 are DFQATT and SNEGSKA (reference sequence). This CDR3 reads CSATAGDTQYF. CDR3 nucleotide sequence: TGCAGTGCTACCGCCGGAGATACGCAGTATTTT.

This clonotype was recorded a few times. This chain links TRBV3-1 with TRBJ2-5; 7 nucleotides match TRBD2. J was trimmed by 5 bases and V by 2 bases; bases with no gene match: 11. The CDR3 is 16 residues long. Germline assignment: CDR1 LGHDT and CDR2 YNNKEL (reference sequence). In DNA form, the CDR3 reads TGTGCCAGCAGCCAAAAGATGCGGGGGAAGAAGGAGACCCAGTACTTC. Its translation is CASSQKMRGKKETQYF.

This sequence joins TRBV4-3 and TRBJ2-3; no firm D call. CDR1 and CDR2 (germline): LGHNA, YSLEER. The CDR3 runs 15 residues. The V gene lost 4 bases and the J gene lost 2 bases, with 13 bases spanning the gap. CDR3 in amino acids: CASSRRLSPTDTQYF. The CDR3 region has the DNA TGCGCCAGCAGCCGTCGACTGAGCCCCACAGATACGCAGTATTTT.

This clonotype was observed a handful of times. This chain links TRBV10-3 with TRBJ2-5; D uncertain. Trimming took 3 bases from V and 1 from J, leaving 12 bases between them. This CDR3 is 15 amino acids long. Germline-derived CDR1 and CDR2 are ENHRY and SYGVKD. In nucleotides, the CDR3 is TGTGCCATCAGTGACCCTCAATGGGGCCAAGAGACCCAGTACTTC. As protein: CAISDPQWGQETQYF.

This chain connects TRBV4-1 to TRBJ1-5; D call uncertain. This CDR3 is 16 amino acids long. The V end was cut by 0 bases, the J end by 0 bases, with 9 bases between. In germline, CDR1 is MGHRA, CDR2 YSYEKL. This CDR3 is CASSQDRTGSNQPQHF. For the CDR3, the DNA is TGCGCCAGCAGCCAAGATCGAACGGGTAGCAATCAGCCCCAGCATTTT.